These 3 T cell receptor beta chains were all obtained from the same sample, sequenced in a study of beta chain features in type 1 diabetes. Isolated RNA was reverse transcribed in full, so expressed TCRB transcripts were sequenced. Some clones are missing from TCRdb's copy, which holds only in-frame ones; the method was immunoSEQ multiplex PCR. The sample gives about 230,000 clones, 9.6% of which show up once; under 0.035% is in the top ten. What was sequenced was naive CD4+ T cells from blood. The receptors derive from a woman aged 18-29 years in good health.

This clone was detected a few times. This sequence joins TRBV29-1 and TRBJ1-2, with D unclear. This CDR3 contains 14 residues. V dropped 3 bases and J dropped 6 bases, with 17 bases sitting between them. Germline values: CDR1 SQVTM, CDR2 ANQGSEA. The CDR3 nucleotides read TGCAGCGTTGAGGTACTCCGGAAAGAGGATGGCTACACCTTC. Translating it yields CSVEVLRKEDGYTF.

V usage is TRBV29-1 and J usage is TRBJ2-2, with a weak D call TRBD2 (6 bases). Per germline, CDR1 SQVTM and CDR2 ANQGSEA. The CDR3 extends over 12 amino acids. Trimming left V 7 bases short and J 2 bases short, with 8 bases between. CDR3 sequence (DNA): TGCAGCGGCGGGGAAAACACCGGGGAGCTGTTTTTT. Protein product: CSGGENTGELFF.

The chain uses TRBV4-1 and TRBJ1-5, with 10 bases aligning to TRBD1. This CDR3 region has 16 residues. The junction had 8 bases not matched to a gene; V was cut back by 5 bases and J by 4 bases. CDR1 MGHRA and CDR2 YSYEKL come from the germline V gene. The CDR3 DNA follows: TGCGCCAGCAGCGTTGTTGGGACAGGGGATAATCAGCCCCAGCATTTT. Its protein is CASSVVGTGDNQPQHF.